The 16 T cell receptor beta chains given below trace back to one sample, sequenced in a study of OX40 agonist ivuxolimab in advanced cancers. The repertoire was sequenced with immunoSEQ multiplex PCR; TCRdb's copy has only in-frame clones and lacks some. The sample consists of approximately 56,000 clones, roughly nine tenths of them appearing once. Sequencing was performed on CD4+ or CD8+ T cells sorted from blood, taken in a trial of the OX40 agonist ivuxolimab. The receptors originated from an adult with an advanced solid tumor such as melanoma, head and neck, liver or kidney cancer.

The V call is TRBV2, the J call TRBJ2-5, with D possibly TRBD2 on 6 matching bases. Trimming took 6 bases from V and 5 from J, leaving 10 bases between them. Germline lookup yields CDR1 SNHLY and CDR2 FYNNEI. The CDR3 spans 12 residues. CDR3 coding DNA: TGTGCCAGCAGCCCGGGACTCGAGACCCAGTACTTC. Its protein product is CASSPGLETQYF.

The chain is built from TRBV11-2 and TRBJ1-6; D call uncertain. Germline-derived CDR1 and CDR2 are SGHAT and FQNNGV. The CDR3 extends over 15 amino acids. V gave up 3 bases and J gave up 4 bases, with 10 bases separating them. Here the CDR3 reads CASSFSEKYNSPLHF. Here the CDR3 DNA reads TGTGCCAGCAGCTTCTCAGAGAAGTATAATTCACCCCTCCACTTT.

In DNA form, the CDR3 reads TGTGCCAGCAGTTTCAGGGTCTCCTACGAGCAGTACTTC. Amino acid sequence: CASSFRVSYEQYF. The chain uses TRBV5-6 and TRBJ2-7, with a weak D call TRBD1 (5 bases). Trimming took 5 bases from V and 0 from J, leaving 9 bases between them. CDR1 and CDR2 (germline): SGHDT, YYEEEE. The CDR3 is 13 amino acids.

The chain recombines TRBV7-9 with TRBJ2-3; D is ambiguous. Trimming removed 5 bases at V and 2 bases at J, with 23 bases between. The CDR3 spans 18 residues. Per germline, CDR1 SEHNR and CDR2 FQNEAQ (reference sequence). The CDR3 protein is CASSPPTPGLDYTDTQYF. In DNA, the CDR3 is TGTGCCAGCAGCCCACCCACACCCGGCCTCGATTACACAGATACGCAGTATTTT.

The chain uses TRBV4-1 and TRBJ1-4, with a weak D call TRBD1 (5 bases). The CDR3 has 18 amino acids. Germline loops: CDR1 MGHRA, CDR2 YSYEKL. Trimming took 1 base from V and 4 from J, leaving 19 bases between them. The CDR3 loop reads CASSQVANRRPDNEKLFF. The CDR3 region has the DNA TGCGCCAGCAGCCAAGTCGCTAACAGGCGCCCGGATAATGAAAAACTGTTTTTT.

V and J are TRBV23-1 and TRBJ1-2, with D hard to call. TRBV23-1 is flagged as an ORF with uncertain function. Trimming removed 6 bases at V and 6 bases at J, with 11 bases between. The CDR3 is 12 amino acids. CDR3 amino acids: CASRPKRDGYTF. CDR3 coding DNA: TGCGCCAGCAGACCAAAGCGGGATGGCTACACCTTC.

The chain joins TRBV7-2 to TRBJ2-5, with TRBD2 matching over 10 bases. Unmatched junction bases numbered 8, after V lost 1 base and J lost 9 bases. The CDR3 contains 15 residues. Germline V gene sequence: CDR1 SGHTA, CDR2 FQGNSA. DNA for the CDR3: TGTGCCAGCAGCTTAGGCGAGCGGGGGGGCTTTCCCCAGTACTTC. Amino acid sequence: CASSLGERGGFPQYF.

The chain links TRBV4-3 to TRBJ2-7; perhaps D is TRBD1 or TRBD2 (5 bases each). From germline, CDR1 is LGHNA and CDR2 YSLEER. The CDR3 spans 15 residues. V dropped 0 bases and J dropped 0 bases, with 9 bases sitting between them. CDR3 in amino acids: CASSQDGASSYEQYF. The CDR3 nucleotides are TGCGCCAGCAGCCAAGACGGGGCCTCCTCCTACGAGCAGTACTTC.

The CDR3 coding sequence is TGTGCCAGCAGTTCCTATTCAGGGAATGAGCAGTTCTTC. Protein: CASSSYSGNEQFF. This chain joins TRBV27 and TRBJ2-1; D may be TRBD1 (5 bases). Germline V CDR1 and CDR2: MNHEY, SMNVEV (reference sequence). V was cut by 4 bases and J by 7 bases, with 11 bases left in between. The CDR3 totals 13 residues.

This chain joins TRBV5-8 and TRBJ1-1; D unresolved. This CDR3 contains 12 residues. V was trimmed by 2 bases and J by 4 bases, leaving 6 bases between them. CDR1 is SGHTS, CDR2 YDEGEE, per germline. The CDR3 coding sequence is TGTGCCAGCAGCTTCGTCGGCACTGAAGCTTTCTTT. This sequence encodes CASSFVGTEAFF.

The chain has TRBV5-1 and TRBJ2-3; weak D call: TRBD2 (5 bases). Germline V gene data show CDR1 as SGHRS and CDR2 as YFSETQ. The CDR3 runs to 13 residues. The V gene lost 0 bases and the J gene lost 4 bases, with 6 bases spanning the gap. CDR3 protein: CASSLGGADTQYF. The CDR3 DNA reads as TGCGCCAGCAGCTTGGGGGGAGCAGATACGCAGTATTTT.

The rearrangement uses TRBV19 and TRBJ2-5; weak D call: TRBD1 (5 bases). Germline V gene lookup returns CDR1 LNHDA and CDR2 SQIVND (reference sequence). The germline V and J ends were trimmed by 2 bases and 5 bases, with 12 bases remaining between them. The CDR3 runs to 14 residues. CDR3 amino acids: CASSITGLGETQYF. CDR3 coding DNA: TGTGCCAGTAGTATAACAGGCCTGGGGGAGACCCAGTACTTC. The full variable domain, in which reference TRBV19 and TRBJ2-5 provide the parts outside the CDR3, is DGGITQSPKYLFRKEGQNVTLSCEQNLNHDAMYWYRQDPGQGLRLIYYSQIVNDFQKGDIAEGYSVSREKKESFPLTVTSAQKNPTAFYLCASSITGLGETQYFGPGTRLLVL.

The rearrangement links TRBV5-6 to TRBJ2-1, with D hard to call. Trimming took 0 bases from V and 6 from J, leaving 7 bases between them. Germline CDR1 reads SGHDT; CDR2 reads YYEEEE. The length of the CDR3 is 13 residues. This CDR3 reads CASSLAATNEQFF. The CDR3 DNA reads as TGTGCCAGCAGCTTGGCCGCGACCAATGAGCAGTTCTTC.

CDR3 DNA: TGTGCCAGCAGCCAAGGACGGGGGGGTAGAAATGAGCAGTTCTTC. This sequence encodes CASSQGRGGRNEQFF. The rearrangement uses TRBV4-2 and TRBJ2-1; 8 bases fit TRBD2. This CDR3 is built from 15 residues. V gave up 1 base and J gave up 7 bases; unmatched junction bases: 6. Germline CDR1 is LGHNA and CDR2 is YNFKEQ.

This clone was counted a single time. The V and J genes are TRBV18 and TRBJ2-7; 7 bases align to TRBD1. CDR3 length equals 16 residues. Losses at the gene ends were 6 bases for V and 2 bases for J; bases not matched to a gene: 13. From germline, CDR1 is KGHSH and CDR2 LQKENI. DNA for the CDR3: TGTGCCAGCTCCCGCACAGCTCGGGACAGCCCCTACGAGCAGTACTTC. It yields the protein CASSRTARDSPYEQYF.

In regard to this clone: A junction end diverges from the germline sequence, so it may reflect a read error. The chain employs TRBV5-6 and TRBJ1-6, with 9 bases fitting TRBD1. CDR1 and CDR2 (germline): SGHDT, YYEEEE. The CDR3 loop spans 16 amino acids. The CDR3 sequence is CASSLSSGTGNLPLHF. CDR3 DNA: TGTGCCAGCAGCTTGTCGAGCGGGACAGGGAATTTACCCCTCCACTTT.